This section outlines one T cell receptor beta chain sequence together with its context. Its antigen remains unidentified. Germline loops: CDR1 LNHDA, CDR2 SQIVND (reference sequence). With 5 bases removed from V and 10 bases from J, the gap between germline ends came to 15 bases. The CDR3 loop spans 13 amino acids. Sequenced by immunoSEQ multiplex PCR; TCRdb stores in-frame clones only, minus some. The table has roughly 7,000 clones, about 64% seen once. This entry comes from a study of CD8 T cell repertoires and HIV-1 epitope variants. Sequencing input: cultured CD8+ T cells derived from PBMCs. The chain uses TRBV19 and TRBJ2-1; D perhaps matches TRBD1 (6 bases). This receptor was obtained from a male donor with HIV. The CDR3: CASSATGFGEQFF. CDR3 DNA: TGTGCCAGTAGTGCGACAGGCTTTGGGGAGCAGTTCTTC.